This T cell receptor beta chain appears in the sequencing data of a study of cytomegalovirus exposure and HLA in healthy donors (dated by TCRdb to the late 2010s). In the study overall: An earlier analysis of 587 of the donors reported about 280 Gb of sequence data and 95 million to 140 million unique TCR beta sequences obtained from 150 million to 200 million T cells. Donor age, sex, ethnicity and CMV serostatus were compiled together with the repertoire data. About five DR-DQ haplotypes were handled as single units for association and clustering, since linkage in the cohort was strong. In a later analysis, previously published TCR beta repertoires from 500 to 750 donors were re-analyzed and high-resolution HLA genotyping was added so that TCR occurrence patterns could be studied. The aim of the study was to test whether cataloging public T cell receptors could identify signatures of past pathogen exposure. On average, over 200,000 unique TCR beta nucleotide sequences were sequenced per donor among more than 350 genotyped donors of the cohort, with around 19% of those sequences being non-productive. Among the approximately 430 genotyped donors, approximately 77% belonged to the genetic ancestry cluster associated with self-reported Caucasian donors. The T cell repertoires of 550 to 850 subjects were profiled by immunosequencing and related to cytomegalovirus serostatus. Besides the first cohort of approximately 710 subjects, a separate validation cohort made up of around 120 different subjects was used. HLA typing included class I and class II loci at four-digit resolution. Roughly 320 gigabases of sequencing data and around 80 million unique TCR sequences made up an early release that covered around 640 HLA-typed donors. Genome-wide SNP genotypes for about 65% of the roughly 670 donors were used in a later genetic analysis, which treated that subset as a discovery cohort. An earlier analysis of 587 of the donors used high-throughput TCR beta sequencing to judge whether each TCR beta V gene segment behaved as functional or pseudogenic. In the later analysis, no new phenotypic data were used to find candidate immune exposures; instead, reliance was placed on TCR beta sequences and their occurrence across donors. High-throughput TCR immunosequencing, statistical association of individual TCRs with disease status, and machine learning were combined to predict cytomegalovirus infection status. Every repertoire in the discovery cohort had been generated on one and the same sequencing platform. The number of typed donors differed by locus: about 620-630 for A, B, C, DRB1 and DQB1; approximately 520 for DQA1; some 610 for DPA1; and about 450 for DPB1.

Library preparation used the immunoSEQ multiplex PCR assay. For the multiplex PCR, a mixture combining 60 forward primers for TCR Vbeta segments and 13 reverse primers for TCR Jbeta segments was used. The CDR3 region of rearranged TCR beta genes was amplified from genomic DNA with a multiplex PCR assay. The Illumina HiSeq System was used to sequence the amplified TCR beta libraries as 87-base-pair reads. The paper's data handling went like this. A later analysis counted some 80 million unique TCR beta chains across the 670 or so repertoires, and roughly 11 million of these chains were shared by at least two donors. Raw reads were error-corrected and collapsed into unique sequences by a nearest-neighbor algorithm in which closely related sequences were merged to remove PCR and sequencing errors. CDR3 sequences were aligned to IMGT reference sequences to assign V, D and J gene segments. For a sequence to be retained, a match of at least six nucleotides was required to both a V gene segment and a J gene segment. Rearrangements were classified as productive when the CDR3 lacked stop codons and remained in frame with V and J, and all other rearrangements were classified as non-productive. Following IMGT convention, CDR3 was defined as the stretch from the second conserved V-encoded cysteine to the conserved J-encoded phenylalanine. The earlier analysis of approximately 590 of the donors excluded any sequence lacking an unambiguous match to a single V gene segment. In an earlier analysis of 500 to 750 of the donors, V segments were called functional above 56.7% productive rearrangements and were called segregating when the between-donor standard deviation exceeded 5%. To diagnose cytomegalovirus status from the catalog of TCR beta chain sequences, a statistical classification framework was built. In a later analysis, TCR nucleotide sequences were compared against IMGT/GENE-DB human TR gene sequences so that V and J genes could be assigned. The TCRdist pipeline was used in a later analysis to assign CDR3 sequences and most-parsimonious VDJ recombination scenarios. In a later analysis, each TCR beta chain was defined by its CDR3 amino acid sequence together with its V-gene family, and reads without a unique V-gene family were excluded. A later analysis removed 500 to 650 highly shared, low-generation-probability nucleotide sequences to deal with suspected cross-contamination and a sequencing artifact. For each public chain, a later analysis derived a clonal expansion index from normalized ranks of inferred template counts within each repertoire. In a later analysis, generation probabilities were computed using a VDJ recombination model fitted to out-of-frame rearrangements, and the results were checked against IGoR. In a later analysis, hypergeometric tests were used to score TCR-TCR, TCR-HLA and TCR-CMV co-occurrence, with a repertoire-size bias correction applied to TCR pairs. To estimate false discovery rates, a later analysis permuted the HLA or CMV assignments 20 times. In a later analysis, co-occurring TCRs were grouped with DBSCAN, and TCRdist sequence similarity was added when clustering was performed within HLA-allele-positive subsets. Repertoires with fewer than 30,000 or more than 120,000 public chains, plus five repertoires with anomalous nucleotide sharing, were excluded from co-occurrence clustering. What TCRdb holds here is the immuneACCESS table cut down to in-frame rearrangements. Part of the clones is not present; checked against another copy, under half of the missing clones reflect an unresolved V gene, and the others are unexplained. That table furnishes V, J and clone size, whereas the DNA furnished D and trimming. For this sample the table gives roughly 200,000 clones, of which roughly nine tenths were detected only once. Together, the top ten hold about 1.1% of the sample.

Broader findings and caveats from the paper: Some IMGT-functional V segments, including TRBV6-2 and TRBV6-3, could not be told apart with the 87-base-pair reads, so those segments were excluded. The classifier was reported to diagnose cytomegalovirus status with high specificity and sensitivity in both the original and validation cohorts. In a later analysis, HLA-associated TCR beta chains showed more clonal expansion and lower generation probabilities than non-associated chains that were equally common. Most TCR sequences were observed very rarely across donors, whereas some public TCRs were present in many individuals. The study gave a list of some 150 TCR beta chains associated with cytomegalovirus. An association between a missense DCLRE1C variant and V-gene and J-gene trimming of TCR beta chains was found in a later genetic analysis and replicated in an independent cohort. In a later analysis, TCR association rates were found to vary across HLA loci, with the most associated TCRs seen for DRB1 alleles and the fewest for HLA-C alleles. It was suggested by the authors that the approach could potentially be generalized to other disease states and immunological phenotypes. Correlated functional status among segregating V segments might reflect linkage disequilibrium, but an unknown experimental factor could not be ruled out. Because counts were too low, some 16 rarely observed V segments, including chromosome 9 orphons, were excluded from the earlier analysis of 587 of the donors. CMV serostatus was the only immune exposure information available for the cohort. In vitro tests confirmed that a few of the cytomegalovirus-associated TCR beta chains recognize cytomegalovirus antigens. A later analysis reported that several top co-occurrence clusters appeared linked to parvovirus B19, influenza, CMV and Epstein-Barr virus. In this cohort, only TCR beta chains were sequenced, and detectable features were limited by the absence of alpha or paired-chain data. HLA typing was unavailable for some donors at each locus, so association tests used only the typed subset. According to a later analysis, most CMV-associated TCR beta chains appeared to be HLA-restricted, and the HLA associations seemed to be driven largely by CMV exposure. Compared with the roughly 600-donor mean, donors in an Asian-associated ancestry cluster had fewer N-insertions in productive TCRs, according to a later genetic analysis. Strong co-occurrence of HLA alleles, especially DR and DQ, made assigning TCR associations to individual alleles difficult. A cluster of highly shared sequence variants was judged likely to be a technical artifact of the sequencing pipeline. Specific HLA alleles were associated with 16,951 TCR beta sequences at a false discovery rate of 0.05 in a later analysis. In an earlier analysis of approximately 590 of the donors, most TCR beta V segments appeared in productive rearrangements about 90% or about 30% of the time, broadly matching IMGT annotations. Sequencing depth was assumed to be roughly uniform across donors in the presence/absence analyses, though that assumption may not hold. A further reported finding was that TCR beta sequences accurately predicted the HLA-A and HLA-B alleles for most subjects in the first cohort.

About this clone itself: Its antigen has not been determined. No qualities accompany the bases; no much larger clone lies one base away. Other nucleotide sequences from this sample produce the same CDR3.

The germline V gene (reference sequence) yields LNHNV for CDR1 and YYDKDF for CDR2. V is clipped by 3 bases and J by 5 bases, and the sequence between their germline boundaries is 11 bases long. The CDR3 spans 14 residues, from the cysteine through the phenylalanine. Of all the DNA, just the CDR3 is kept, 42 bases in frame from base 1. In total, approximately 700 healthy bone marrow donors made up the cohort. All cohort members were sampled while nominally healthy, although unrecorded immune exposures were likely present. The donor tested CMV seronegative, placing the donor among the 350 or so seronegative members of the cohort. Each donor provided a peripheral blood sample, and peripheral blood mononuclear cells were used for TCR beta sequencing. The Qiagen DNeasy Blood Extraction Kit was used to extract genomic DNA from the blood cell samples.

This receptor chain uses TRBV15 and TRBJ2-1; D gene: possibly TRBD2, on 6 matching bases. The TCR was taken from a boy aged 2-9 years in good health and CMV-seronegative. The specimen sequenced was PBMCs. The nucleotides are TGTGCCACCAGCAGCCGGAGGGGTGACAATGAGCAGTTCTTC. Its translation reads: CATSSRRGDNEQFF.